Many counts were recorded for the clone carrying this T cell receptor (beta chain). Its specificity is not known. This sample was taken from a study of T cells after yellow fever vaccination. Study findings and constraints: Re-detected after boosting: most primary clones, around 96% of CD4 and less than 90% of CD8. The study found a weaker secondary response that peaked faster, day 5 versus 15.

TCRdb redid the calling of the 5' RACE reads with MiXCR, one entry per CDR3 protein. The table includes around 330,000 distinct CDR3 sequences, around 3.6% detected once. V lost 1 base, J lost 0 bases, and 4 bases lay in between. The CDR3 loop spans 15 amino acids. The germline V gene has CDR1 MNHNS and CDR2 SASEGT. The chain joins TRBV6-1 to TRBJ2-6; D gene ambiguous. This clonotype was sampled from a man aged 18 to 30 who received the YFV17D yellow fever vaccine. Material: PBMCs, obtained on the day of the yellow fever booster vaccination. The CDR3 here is CASSEGYSGANVLTF. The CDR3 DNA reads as TGTGCCAGCAGTGAAGGATACTCTGGGGCCAACGTCCTGACTTTC.